This T cell receptor (beta chain) was obtained from a study of Graves' ophthalmopathy and Graves' hyperthyroidism. Patients were excluded if they had other autoimmune diseases or uncontrolled infections, and likewise if pregnancy or lactation applied. The evidence that diagnosis relied on was clinical symptoms, serum thyroxine, TRAb, thyroid ultrasound and orbital computed tomography. Transcripts of RNA were the source for amplifying TCR beta CDR3 regions. Following a first-round RT-PCR that used HTBI primers, a second-round multiplex PCR was carried out. TCRdb used MiXCR to reprocess the multiplex PCR reads, holding one entry per CDR3 protein. The sample includes 600,000 to 650,000 distinct CDR3 sequences, approximately 22% of them seen just once. In this sample, this clonotype turned up many times. What it binds is not known. Study-level results: Blood also carried most expanded thyroid clonotypes exceeding 0.001 frequency.

Per germline, CDR1 MDHEN and CDR2 SYDVKM. V lost 7 bases and J lost 5, with 9 bases in between. The CDR3 spans 12 residues. This TCR was sampled from a young woman with stable Graves' hyperthyroidism. Some clones in this sample may be carry-over from other donors' samples. Sequenced sample: peripheral blood. This chain joins TRBV28 and TRBJ1-5, with D unresolved. This CDR3 reads CASNEADQPQHF. The CDR3 DNA reads TGTGCCAGCAACGAGGCAGATCAGCCCCAGCATTTT.